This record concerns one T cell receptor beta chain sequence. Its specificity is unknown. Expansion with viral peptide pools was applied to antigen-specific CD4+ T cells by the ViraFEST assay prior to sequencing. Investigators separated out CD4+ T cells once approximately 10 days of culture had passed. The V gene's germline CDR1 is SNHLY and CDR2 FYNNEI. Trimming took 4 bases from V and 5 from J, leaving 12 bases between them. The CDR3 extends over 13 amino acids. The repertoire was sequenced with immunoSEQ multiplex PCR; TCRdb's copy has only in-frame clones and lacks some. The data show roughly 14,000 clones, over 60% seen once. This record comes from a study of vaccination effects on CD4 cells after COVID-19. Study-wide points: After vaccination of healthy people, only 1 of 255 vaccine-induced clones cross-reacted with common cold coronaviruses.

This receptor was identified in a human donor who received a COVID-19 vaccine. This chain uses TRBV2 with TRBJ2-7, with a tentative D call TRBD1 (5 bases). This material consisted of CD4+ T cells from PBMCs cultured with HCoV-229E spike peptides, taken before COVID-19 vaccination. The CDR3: CASSAPGINEQYF. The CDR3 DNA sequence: TGTGCCAGCAGTGCGCCAGGGATTAACGAGCAGTACTTC.